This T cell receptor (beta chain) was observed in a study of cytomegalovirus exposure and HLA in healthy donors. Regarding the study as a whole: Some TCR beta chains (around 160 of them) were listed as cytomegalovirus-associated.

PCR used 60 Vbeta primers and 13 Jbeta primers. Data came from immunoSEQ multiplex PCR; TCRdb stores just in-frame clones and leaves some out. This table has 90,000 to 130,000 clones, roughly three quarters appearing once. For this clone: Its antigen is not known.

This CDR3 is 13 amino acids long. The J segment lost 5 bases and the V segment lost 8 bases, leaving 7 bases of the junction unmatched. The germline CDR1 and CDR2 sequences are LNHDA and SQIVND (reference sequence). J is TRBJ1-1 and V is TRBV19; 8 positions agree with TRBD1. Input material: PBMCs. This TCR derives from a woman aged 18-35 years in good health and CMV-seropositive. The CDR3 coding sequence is TGTGCCAGTGCTGAACAGGGGGGAACTGAAGCTTTCTTT. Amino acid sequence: CASAEQGGTEAFF. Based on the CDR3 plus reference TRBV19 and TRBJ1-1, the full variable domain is DGGITQSPKYLFRKEGQNVTLSCEQNLNHDAMYWYRQDPGQGLRLIYYSQIVNDFQKGDIAEGYSVSREKKESFPLTVTSAQKNPTAFYLCASAEQGGTEAFFGQGTRLTVV.